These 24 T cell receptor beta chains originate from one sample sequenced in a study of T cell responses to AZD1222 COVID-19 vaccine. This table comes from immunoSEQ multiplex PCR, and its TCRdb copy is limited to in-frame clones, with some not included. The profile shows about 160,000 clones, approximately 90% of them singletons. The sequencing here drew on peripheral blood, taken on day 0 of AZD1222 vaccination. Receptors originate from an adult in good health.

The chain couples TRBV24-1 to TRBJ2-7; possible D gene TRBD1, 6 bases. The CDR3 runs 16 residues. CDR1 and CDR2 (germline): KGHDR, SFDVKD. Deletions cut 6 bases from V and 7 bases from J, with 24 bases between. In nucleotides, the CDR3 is TGTGCCACCAGTCCAACCCCCGACAGGACCACTGGGGAGCAGTACTTC. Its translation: CATSPTPDRTTGEQYF.

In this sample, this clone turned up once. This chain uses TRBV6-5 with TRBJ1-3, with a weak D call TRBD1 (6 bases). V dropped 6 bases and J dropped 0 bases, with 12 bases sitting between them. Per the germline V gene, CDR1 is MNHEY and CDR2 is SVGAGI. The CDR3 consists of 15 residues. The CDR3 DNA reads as TGTGCCAGCAGCCTCGGACAGAGCTCTGGAAACACCATATATTTT. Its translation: CASSLGQSSGNTIYF.

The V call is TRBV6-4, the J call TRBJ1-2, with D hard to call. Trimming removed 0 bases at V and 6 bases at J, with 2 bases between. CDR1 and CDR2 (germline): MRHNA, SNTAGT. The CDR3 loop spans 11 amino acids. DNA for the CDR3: TGTGCCAGCAGTGACTCGAATGGCTACACCTTC. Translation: CASSDSNGYTF.

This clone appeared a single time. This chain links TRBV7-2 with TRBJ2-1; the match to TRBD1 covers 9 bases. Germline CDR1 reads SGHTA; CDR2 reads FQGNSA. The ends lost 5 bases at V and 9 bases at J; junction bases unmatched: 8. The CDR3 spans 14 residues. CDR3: CASSPITGGGEQFF. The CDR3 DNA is TGTGCCAGCAGCCCTATCACAGGGGGCGGTGAGCAGTTCTTC.

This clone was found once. The CDR3 loop reads CASSPRDRIGELFF. The CDR3 DNA is TGTGCCAGCAGTCCCCGAGACAGGATCGGGGAGCTGTTTTTT. V usage is TRBV2 and J usage is TRBJ2-2, with D maybe TRBD1 (6 bases). The CDR3 spans 14 residues. V dropped 5 bases and J dropped 7 bases, with 14 bases sitting between them. Germline V gene sequence: CDR1 SNHLY, CDR2 FYNNEI. The whole variable domain, remainder taken from reference TRBV2 and TRBJ2-2, is EPEVTQTPSHQVTQMGQEVILRCVPISNHLYFYWYRQILGQKVEFLVSFYNNEISEKSEIFDDQFSVERPDGSNFTLKIRSTKLEDSAMYFCASSPRDRIGELFFGEGSRLTVL.

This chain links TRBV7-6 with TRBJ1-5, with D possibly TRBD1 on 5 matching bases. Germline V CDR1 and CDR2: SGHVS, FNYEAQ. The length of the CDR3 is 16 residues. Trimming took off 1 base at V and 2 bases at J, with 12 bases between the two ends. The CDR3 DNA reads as TGTGCCAGCAGCTTAGGTGCGGCGGGGGGCAATCAGCCCCAGCATTTT. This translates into CASSLGAAGGNQPQHF.

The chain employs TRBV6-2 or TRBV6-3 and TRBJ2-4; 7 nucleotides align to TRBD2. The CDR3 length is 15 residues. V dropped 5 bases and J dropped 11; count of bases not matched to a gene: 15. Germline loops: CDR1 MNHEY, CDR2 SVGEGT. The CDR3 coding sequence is TGTGCCAGCAGTGGGGAGGGCGGGAGAAGTAGATTTCAGTACTTC. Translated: CASSGEGGRSRFQYF.

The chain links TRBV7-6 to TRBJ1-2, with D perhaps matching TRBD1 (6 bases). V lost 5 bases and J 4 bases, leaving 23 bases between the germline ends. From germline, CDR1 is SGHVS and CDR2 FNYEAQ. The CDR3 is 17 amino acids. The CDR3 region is CASSPFMGGGQVYGYTF. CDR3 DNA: TGTGCCAGCAGCCCATTTATGGGCGGGGGGCAGGTCTATGGCTACACCTTC.

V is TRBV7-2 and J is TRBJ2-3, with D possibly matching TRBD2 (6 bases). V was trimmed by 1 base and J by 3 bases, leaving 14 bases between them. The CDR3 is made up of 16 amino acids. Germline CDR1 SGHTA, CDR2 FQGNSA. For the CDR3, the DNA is TGTGCCAGCAGCTTAGGCCTGAGACTAGAAACAGATACGCAGTATTTT. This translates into CASSLGLRLETDTQYF.

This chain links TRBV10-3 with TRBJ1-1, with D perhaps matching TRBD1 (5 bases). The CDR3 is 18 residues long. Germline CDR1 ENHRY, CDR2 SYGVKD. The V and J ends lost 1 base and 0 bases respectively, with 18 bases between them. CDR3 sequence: CAISELGRGTGMNTEAFF. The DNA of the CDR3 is TGTGCCATCAGTGAGTTAGGGAGGGGCACAGGCATGAACACTGAAGCTTTCTTT.

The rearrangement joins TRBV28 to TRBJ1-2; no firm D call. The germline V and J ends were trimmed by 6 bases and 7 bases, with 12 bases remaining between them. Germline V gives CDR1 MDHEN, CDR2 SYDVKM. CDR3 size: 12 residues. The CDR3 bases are TGTGCCAGCAGACCAAACCCGTCTGGCTACACCTTC. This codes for CASRPNPSGYTF.

The CDR3 nucleotides read TGCGCCAGCAGCTTGTCCCCCGGGGGCGATACGCAGTATTTT. Amino acids: CASSLSPGGDTQYF. V usage is TRBV5-1 and J usage is TRBJ2-3, with D possibly being TRBD1 or TRBD2 (6 bases each). The CDR3 loop spans 14 amino acids. Per germline, CDR1 SGHRS and CDR2 YFSETQ. With 1 base removed from V and 6 bases from J, the gap between germline ends came to 12 bases.

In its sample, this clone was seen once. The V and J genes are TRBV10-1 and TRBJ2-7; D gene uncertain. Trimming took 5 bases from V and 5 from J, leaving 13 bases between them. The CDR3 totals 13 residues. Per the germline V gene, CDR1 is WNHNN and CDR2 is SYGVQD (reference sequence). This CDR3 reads CASSPDIFDEQYF. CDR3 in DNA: TGCGCCAGCAGTCCCGATATTTTCGACGAGCAGTACTTC.

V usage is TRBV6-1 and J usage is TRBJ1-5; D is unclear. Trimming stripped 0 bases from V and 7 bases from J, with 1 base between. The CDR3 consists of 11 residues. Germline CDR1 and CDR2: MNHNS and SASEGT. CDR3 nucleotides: TGTGCCAGCAGTGAAGCCCAGCCCCAGCATTTT. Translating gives CASSEAQPQHF.

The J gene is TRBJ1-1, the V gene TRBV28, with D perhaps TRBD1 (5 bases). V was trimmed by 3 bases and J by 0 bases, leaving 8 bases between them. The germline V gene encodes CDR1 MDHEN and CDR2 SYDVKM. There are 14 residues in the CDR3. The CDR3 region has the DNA TGTGCCAGCAGTTTGGGGCAGGTGAACACTGAAGCTTTCTTT. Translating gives CASSLGQVNTEAFF. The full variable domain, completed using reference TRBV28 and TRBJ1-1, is DVKVTQSSRYLVKRTGEKVFLECVQDMDHENMFWYRQDPGLGLRLIYFSYDVKMKEKGDIPEGYSVSREKKERFSLILESASTNQTSMYLCASSLGQVNTEAFFGQGTRLTVV.

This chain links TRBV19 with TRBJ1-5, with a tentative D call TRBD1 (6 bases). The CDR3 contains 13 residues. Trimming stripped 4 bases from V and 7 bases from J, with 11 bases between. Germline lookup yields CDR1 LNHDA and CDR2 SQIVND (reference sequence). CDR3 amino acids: CASSKGQGQPQHF. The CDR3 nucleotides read TGTGCCAGTAGTAAGGGTCAGGGGCAGCCCCAGCATTTT.

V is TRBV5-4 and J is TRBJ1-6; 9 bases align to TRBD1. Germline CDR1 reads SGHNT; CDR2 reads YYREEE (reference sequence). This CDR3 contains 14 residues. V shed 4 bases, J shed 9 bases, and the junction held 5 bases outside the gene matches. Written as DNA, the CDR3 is TGTGCCAGCAGCCGCGACAGGGGGAGTTCACCCCTCCACTTT. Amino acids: CASSRDRGSSPLHF.

The CDR3 DNA reads as TGTGCCAGTAGTATAGAGGGTACCTCCTACGAGCAGTACTTC. Protein product: CASSIEGTSYEQYF. The chain has TRBV19 and TRBJ2-7; no clear D. V was shortened by 0 bases and J by 0 bases, with 6 bases between the two germline ends. The CDR3 covers 14 residues. Germline V gene data show CDR1 as LNHDA and CDR2 as SQIVND (reference sequence).

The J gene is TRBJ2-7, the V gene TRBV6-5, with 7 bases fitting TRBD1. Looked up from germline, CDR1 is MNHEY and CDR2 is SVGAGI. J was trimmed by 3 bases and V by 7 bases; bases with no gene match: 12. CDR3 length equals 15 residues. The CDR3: CASTFSGGQNYEQYF. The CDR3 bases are TGTGCCAGCACCTTTAGTGGGGGACAGAACTACGAGCAGTACTTC.

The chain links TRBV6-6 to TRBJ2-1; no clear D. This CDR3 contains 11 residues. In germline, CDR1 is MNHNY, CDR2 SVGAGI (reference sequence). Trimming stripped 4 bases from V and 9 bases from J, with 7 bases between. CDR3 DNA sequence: TGTGCCAGCAGTTCGGGCCCTGAGCAGTTCTTC. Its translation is CASSSGPEQFF.

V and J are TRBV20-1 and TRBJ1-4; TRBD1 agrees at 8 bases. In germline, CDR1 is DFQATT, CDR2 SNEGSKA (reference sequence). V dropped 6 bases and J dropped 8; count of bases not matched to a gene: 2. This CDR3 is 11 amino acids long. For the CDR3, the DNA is TGCAGTGCCAGGGACAGGGAAAAACTGTTTTTT. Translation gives CSARDREKLFF.

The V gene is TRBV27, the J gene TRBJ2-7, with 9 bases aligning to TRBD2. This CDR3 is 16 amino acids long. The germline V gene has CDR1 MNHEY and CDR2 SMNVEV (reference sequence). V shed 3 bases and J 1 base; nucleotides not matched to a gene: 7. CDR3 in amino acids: CASSLGSGRRSYEQYF. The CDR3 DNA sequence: TGTGCCAGCAGTTTGGGGAGCGGGAGGCGGTCCTACGAGCAGTACTTC.

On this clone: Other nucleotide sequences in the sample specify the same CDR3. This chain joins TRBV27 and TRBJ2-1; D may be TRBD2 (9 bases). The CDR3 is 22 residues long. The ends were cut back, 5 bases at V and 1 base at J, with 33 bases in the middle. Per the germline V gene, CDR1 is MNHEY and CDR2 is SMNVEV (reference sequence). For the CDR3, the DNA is TGTGCCAGCAGTCCTTCCGGGACAGGAGGCGCCGAAAGCGGGGGGTCCTACAATGAGCAGTTCTTC. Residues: CASSPSGTGGAESGGSYNEQFF.

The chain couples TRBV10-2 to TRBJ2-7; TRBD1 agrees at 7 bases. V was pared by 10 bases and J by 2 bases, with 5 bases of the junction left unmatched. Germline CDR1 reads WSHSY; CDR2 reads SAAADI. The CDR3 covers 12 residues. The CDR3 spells CATRDSAYEQYF. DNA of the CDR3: TGCGCCACCCGGGACAGTGCCTACGAGCAGTACTTC.